This T cell receptor beta chain was obtained from a study of T cell repertoires in cytomegalovirus infection. Overall study findings and caveats: The ex vivo response showed dominance by HLA-C-restricted CMV-specific TCR beta clonotypes.

As for this clonotype: Its antigen remains unknown.

Each CDR3 protein gets one entry after TCRdb re-called the reads with MiXCR. Of fewer than 350,000 distinct CDR3 sequences listed, 8% to 9.5% were seen once; the top ten hold approximately 4.7%. The CDR3 extends over 14 amino acids. CDR1 and CDR2 (germline): SNHLY, FYNNEI. Trimming took 5 bases from V and 4 from J; bases not matched to a gene: 7. This chain connects TRBV2 to TRBJ1-1; 7 nucleotides line up with TRBD1. The sequencing input was PBMCs. The clonotype was recovered from a human donor in good health (CMV status not recorded). Some clones in this sample may be carry-over from other donors' samples. The CDR3 DNA sequence: TGTGCCAGCAGTCCCCGGACAGGAGGCACTGAAGCTTTCTTT. It translates to CASSPRTGGTEAFF.